The T cell receptor (beta chain) under discussion was sequenced for a study of a mutant IDH1 vaccine in newly diagnosed glioma. As for the study in general: Vaccines began 4-6 weeks after radiotherapy alone, or with temozolomide cycles. Earlier care involved radiotherapy, temozolomide, or both, and the majority received both.

Time point specified: week 35, safety follow-up. Each dose delivered 300 ug of mutant IDH1 20-mer peptide subcutaneously with imiquimod. Scheduled for weeks 1, 3, 5, 7, 11, 15, 19 and 23, eight vaccinations were given to patients. A remark on this clone: Its specificity is not known.

Germline lookup yields CDR1 MDHEN and CDR2 SYDVKM. V was cut by 7 bases and J by 3 bases, with 10 bases left in between. The CDR3 totals 12 residues. Clones were read by immunoSEQ multiplex PCR, and TCRdb kept only the in-frame ones, dropping some. Among about 27,000 clones listed, roughly 76% were seen once. This specimen consisted of PBMCs, obtained from a glioma patient whose treatment included an IDH1 peptide vaccine. The sequence was collected from a man aged 50 to 60 with glioma. The chain joins TRBV28 to TRBJ2-7, with D tentatively TRBD2 (5 bases). The DNA of the CDR3 is TGTGCCAGCAACGACGGGGACTACGAGCAGTACTTC. This sequence encodes CASNDGDYEQYF.